This T cell receptor beta chain was found in a study of cytomegalovirus exposure and HLA in healthy donors. About the research overall: In an early release, HLA-typed donors contributed 80 million to 95 million unique TCR sequences. Of the donors genotyped, several hundred in all, 65% to 90% fell in the Caucasian-associated ancestry cluster. Study-wide findings and caveats: Later work associated roughly 17,000 TCR beta sequences with HLA alleles at 0.05 false discovery rate.

Regarding this clone: Its antigen is as yet unknown.

Per the germline V gene, CDR1 is SGHRS and CDR2 is YFSETQ. The CDR3 runs to 13 residues. The V and J ends lost 5 bases and 1 base respectively, with 9 bases between them. This PCR relied on a set of 60 Vbeta primers and 13 Jbeta primers. Libraries were prepared by immunoSEQ multiplex PCR; TCRdb keeps only in-frame clonotypes and omits some of them. The repertoire holds roughly 100,000 clones, around 76% seen once, with about 6% in the top ten. The TCR comes from a woman in her forties or fifties in good health and CMV-seropositive. The specimen was PBMCs. This chain uses TRBV5-1 with TRBJ2-5, with D tentatively TRBD2 (6 bases). The DNA for the CDR3 is TGCGCCAGCAGGGCCGGGAGCCAAGAGACCCAGTACTTC. It yields the protein CASRAGSQETQYF.